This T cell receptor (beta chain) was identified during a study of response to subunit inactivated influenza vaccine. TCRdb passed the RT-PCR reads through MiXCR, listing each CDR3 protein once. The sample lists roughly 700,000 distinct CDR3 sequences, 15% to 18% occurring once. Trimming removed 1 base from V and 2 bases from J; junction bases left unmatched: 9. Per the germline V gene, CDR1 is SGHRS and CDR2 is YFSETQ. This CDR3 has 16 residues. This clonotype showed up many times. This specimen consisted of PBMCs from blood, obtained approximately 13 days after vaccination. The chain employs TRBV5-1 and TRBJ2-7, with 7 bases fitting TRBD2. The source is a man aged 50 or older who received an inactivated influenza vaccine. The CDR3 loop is CASSLHGEGLPYEQYF. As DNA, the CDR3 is TGCGCCAGCAGCTTGCATGGGGAGGGCCTCCCCTACGAGCAGTACTTC.